This T cell receptor (beta chain) was recovered during a study of shared clonotypes between healthy human individuals (dated by TCRdb to about 2020). With respect to the entire study: Three men and two women, aged 18 to 49 years, made up the cohort. The study deeply sequenced blood TCR repertoires of five healthy adults to estimate repertoire size and the extent of clonotype sharing between individuals. Libraries were prepared and TCR repertoires were sequenced by different laboratories using diverse techniques, in order to increase sequencing depth and limit assay-specific biases. For each donor, CD4 naive and CD4 memory were each given three plates, CD8 naive was given two plates, and CD8 memory was given one plate. Between about 0.9 and 9 billion PBMCs per donor were obtained by leukapheresis. General study outcomes and caveats: Higher generation probabilities were observed for clonotypes shared by all four sorted-subset donors than for non-shared clonotypes. Rarefaction of sorted-subset datasets indicated incomplete sequencing despite the large sequencing depth. Only blood was sampled, and tissue TCR repertoires likely differ from those in blood. Larger estimated clonotype richness was generally found for naive subsets than for memory subsets. Pairwise subsampling indicated that sequencing depth was expected to affect the degree of clonotype sharing among donors. About 5% of naive CD4, 3.5% of naive CD8, approximately 2% of memory CD4, and 0.35% to 0.4% of memory CD8 clonotypes were shared across several donors. Because the study included only a small number of donors, the genetic and exposure-history diversity represented was limited.

The donors were healthy, HIV-negative adults who had no recently reported acute infections or vaccinations. Every donor was a Caucasian adult residing in Nashville, Tennessee, USA. CD4+ T cells were enriched by magnetic negative selection, after which naive cells were positively selected on CD45RA and the negative fraction was taken as the memory subset. Blood was collected by leukapheresis, and PBMCs were isolated by Ficoll-Histopaque density gradient centrifugation and then cryopreserved in liquid nitrogen vapor phase. Purity and quantity of every magnetically sorted T cell population were checked by analytical flow cytometry. Genomic DNA was isolated from each sorted fraction and quantified by UV absorbance on a Nanodrop 2000c. TCR CDR3 regions were amplified from genomic DNA by multiplex PCR using the deep immunoSEQ assay. For each cell subset, the extracted genomic DNA was distributed evenly across all wells of several immunoSEQ 96-well plates, and each plate served as one replicate. For sorted subsets, 150 to 250 ng genomic DNA, equal to 30,000 or so T cell genomes, was loaded into each replicate PCR. The purified libraries were quantified using a Qubit 3.0 fluorometer, sized with a Bioanalyzer 2100, and then quantified again using the KAPA Library Quantification kit. Every immunoSEQ 96-well plate was sequenced on a dedicated single-read 150-cycle Illumina NextSeq 550 flow cell. The study's own analysis went as follows. Because the immunoSEQ output held only junctional sequences and lacked quality scores, the filtering could not match the filtering applied to full-length reads. To assign V/J genes and CDR3, sequences were annotated using PyIR, a Python wrapper for IgBLAST v1.9, with IMGT germline references. Reads were filtered out if the reads had weak V/J assignments (E-value above 1e-6), no CDR3, stop codons, out-of-frame junctions, or ambiguous translated residues. V3J clonotypes were defined as sequences sharing the same inferred V gene, J gene, and CDR3 amino acid sequence. Percentage overlap between repertoires was calculated by dividing the number of shared unique clonotypes by the size of the smaller repertoire. Three approaches were used to assess repertoire richness: RTK rarefaction, the Chao1 estimator, and Recon v2.1 estimates of unobserved clonotypes. Generation probabilities were computed with OLGA for all TCRbeta clonotypes obtained by the gDNA method from several donors. Held by TCRdb, this immuneACCESS table contains in-frame sequences only and omits some clones. Under half of the omission traces to an unresolved V gene where checked; the cause of the rest is unknown. V and J calls and clone size are copied from that table; D and trimming were computed from the DNA. The sample records some 1 million clones, around 76% of which are singletons. 1.4% of the sample comes from the top ten.

The CDR3 holds 13 amino acids from the cysteine to the phenylalanine. Only the CDR3 region is kept as DNA, spanning 39 bases read in frame from base 1. CDR1 and CDR2 were assigned from the germline V gene (reference sequence) as SGHNT and YYREEE. V loses 0 bases of germline sequence and J loses 5 bases, and the interval between the two ends is 8 bases. A note on this clone: Its target antigen remains unknown. It has no much larger one-base neighbor in the sample; base qualities were not kept.

The chain couples TRBV5-4 to TRBJ2-5, with TRBD2 tentatively as D gene (5 bases match). The TCR sequence derives from a man aged 18 to 30 in good health. Specimen: memory CD4+ T cells sorted from blood. The cell subset or site label on this specimen signifies: CD45RA-negative fraction. The CDR3 protein is CASSLDGLETQYF. The sequence in DNA is TGTGCCAGCAGCTTGGACGGACTGGAGACCCAGTACTTC.